A single sample gave rise to the 5 T cell receptor beta chains below, sequenced in a study of cytomegalovirus exposure and HLA in healthy donors. 13 Jbeta primers and 60 Vbeta primers were used for the PCR. Sequencing was performed with immunoSEQ multiplex PCR; in TCRdb, only in-frame clones are kept and a portion is missing. The sample has about 180,000 clones, around 80% seen once. Sequenced: PBMCs. The receptors originated from a woman between 45 and 65 years old in good health and CMV-seronegative.

This chain connects TRBV4-3 to TRBJ1-5; D not certain. The CDR3 loop spans 16 amino acids. Trimming removed 0 bases from V and 5 bases from J, with 14 bases in between. Germline-derived CDR1 and CDR2 are LGHNA and YSLEER. The CDR3 bases are TGCGCCAGCAGCCAAGATTTGGGCATAATGGATCAGCCCCAGCATTTT. It translates to CASSQDLGIMDQPQHF.

The V gene is TRBV19, the J gene TRBJ2-5; 15 bases are shared with TRBD2. V lost 5 bases, J lost 5 bases, and 12 bases stayed unmatched. The CDR3 is 18 residues long. Germline lookup yields CDR1 LNHDA and CDR2 SQIVND (reference sequence). For the CDR3, the DNA is TGTGCCAGTAGTCCTCGGGGACTAGCGGGAGGAAGAGGGGAGACCCAGTACTTC. It translates to CASSPRGLAGGRGETQYF.

The rearrangement joins TRBV27 to TRBJ1-5; 7 positions match TRBD1. With V trimmed by 4 bases and J by 4 bases, 10 bases remained unmatched. The CDR3 length is 16 residues. Germline CDR1 reads MNHEY; CDR2 reads SMNVEV (reference sequence). DNA of the CDR3: TGTGCCAGCAGTTCTTCTAGGACAGGAACAAATCAGCCCCAGCATTTT. Translated, it gives CASSSSRTGTNQPQHF.

The chain has TRBV5-1 and TRBJ2-7; 10 bases agree with TRBD1. This CDR3 has 14 residues. J gave up 6 bases and V 4 bases, and 7 bases lay outside the gene matches. CDR1 is SGHRS and CDR2 is YFSETQ in the germline V gene. CDR3 in amino acids: CASSRDRGTLEQYF. For the CDR3, the DNA is TGCGCCAGCAGCCGGGACAGGGGAACTCTCGAGCAGTACTTC. The variable domain in full, completed from reference TRBV5-1 and TRBJ2-7, reads KAGVTQTPRYLIKTRGQQVTLSCSPISGHRSVSWYQQTPGQGLQFLFEYFSETQRNKGNFPGRFSGRQFSNSRSEMNVSTLELGDSALYLCASSRDRGTLEQYFGPGTRLTVT.

This clone has just one count. J is TRBJ1-1 and V is TRBV2, with D possibly being TRBD1 (6 bases). Germline CDR1 and CDR2: SNHLY and FYNNEI. Trimming left V 7 bases short and J 6 bases short, with 15 bases between. The CDR3 loop spans 13 amino acids. CDR3 in amino acids: CASTTGMRAEAFF. CDR3 nucleotide sequence: TGTGCCAGCACTACAGGGATGAGGGCTGAAGCTTTCTTT.